The T cell receptor beta chain under discussion was sequenced for a study of regulatory T cells in long-lasting Graves disease. CDR1 is LNHNV and CDR2 is YYDKDF in the germline V gene (reference sequence). The CDR3 spans 19 residues. V trimming: 0 bases; J trimming: 4 bases; junction bases outside the gene matches: 12. Sample time point: persistent/refractory GD, antithyroid drugs over 5 years with positive TRAb. With RNA extracted from PBMCs as input, the TCR library was made. About this clonotype itself: Its antigen is unidentified. A much more abundant neighbour one base away suggests this may be a read error.

For TCR beta, libraries came from iRepertoire HTBI primers and Arm-PCR of CDR3 regions. TCRdb analysed the multiplex PCR reads with MiXCR anew, one entry per CDR3 protein. The table records under 500,000 distinct CDR3 sequences, roughly 20% of them present only once. General observations from the study: Segments TRBV28, TRBJ1-2 and TRBJ2-5 showed preferential usage in persistent disease.

The chain is built from TRBV15 and TRBJ2-5; 12 nucleotides align to TRBD2. This specimen was peripheral blood mononuclear cells (PBMCs), taken when the disease was refractory, from a patient treated with antithyroid drugs. The sequence came from a female donor with Graves disease. The CDR3 here is CATSRDPWSSGRAPETQYF. Here the CDR3 DNA reads TGTGCCACCAGCAGAGATCCCTGGTCTAGCGGGAGGGCCCCAGAGACCCAGTACTTC.